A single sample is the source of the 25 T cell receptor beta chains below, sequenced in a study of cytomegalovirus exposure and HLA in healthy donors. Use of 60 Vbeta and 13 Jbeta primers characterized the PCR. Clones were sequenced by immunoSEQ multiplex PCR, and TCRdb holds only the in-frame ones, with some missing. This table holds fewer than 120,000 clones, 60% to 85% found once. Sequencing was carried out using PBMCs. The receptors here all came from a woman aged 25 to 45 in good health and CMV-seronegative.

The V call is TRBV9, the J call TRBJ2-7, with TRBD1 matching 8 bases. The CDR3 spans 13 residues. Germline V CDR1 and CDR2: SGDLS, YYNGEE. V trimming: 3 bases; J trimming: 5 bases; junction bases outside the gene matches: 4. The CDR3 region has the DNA TGTGCCAGCAGCGGAGGACAGGGTGACGAGCAGTACTTC. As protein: CASSGGQGDEQYF. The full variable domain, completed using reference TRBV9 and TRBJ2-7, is DSGVTQTPKHLITATGQRVTLRCSPRSGDLSVYWYQQSLDQGLQFLIQYYNGEERAKGNILERFSAQQFPDLHSELNLSSLELGDSALYFCASSGGQGDEQYFGPGTRLTVT.

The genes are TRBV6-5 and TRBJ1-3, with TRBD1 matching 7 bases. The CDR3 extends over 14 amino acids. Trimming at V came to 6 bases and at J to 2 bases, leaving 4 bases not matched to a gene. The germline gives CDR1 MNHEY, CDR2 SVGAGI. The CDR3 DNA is TGTGCCAGCAGCTCCACAGGGGCTGGAAACACCATATATTTT. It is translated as CASSSTGAGNTIYF.

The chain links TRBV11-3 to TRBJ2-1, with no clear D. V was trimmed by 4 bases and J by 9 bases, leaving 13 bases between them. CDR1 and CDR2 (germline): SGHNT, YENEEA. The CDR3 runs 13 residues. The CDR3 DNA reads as TGTGCCAGCAGCTCCCTAGAGGCGACTGAGCAGTTCTTC. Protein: CASSSLEATEQFF.

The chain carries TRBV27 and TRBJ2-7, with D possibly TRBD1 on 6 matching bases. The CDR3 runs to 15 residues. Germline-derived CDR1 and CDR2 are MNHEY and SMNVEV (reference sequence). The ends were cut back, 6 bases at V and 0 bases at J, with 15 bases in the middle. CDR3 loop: CASRQGSGISYEQYF. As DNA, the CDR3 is TGTGCCAGCAGACAGGGTTCAGGGATCTCCTACGAGCAGTACTTC.

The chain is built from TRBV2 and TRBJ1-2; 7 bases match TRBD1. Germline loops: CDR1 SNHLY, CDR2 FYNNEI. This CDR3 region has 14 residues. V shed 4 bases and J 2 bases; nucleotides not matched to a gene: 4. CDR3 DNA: TGTGCCAGCAGTGTGCAGGGGGGAAACTATGGCTACACCTTC. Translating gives CASSVQGGNYGYTF.

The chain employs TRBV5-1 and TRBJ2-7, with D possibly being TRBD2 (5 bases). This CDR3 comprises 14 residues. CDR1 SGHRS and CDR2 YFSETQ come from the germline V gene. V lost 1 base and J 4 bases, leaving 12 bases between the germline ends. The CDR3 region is CASSLPGIQYEQYF. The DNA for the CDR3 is TGCGCCAGCAGCTTGCCGGGAATACAATACGAGCAGTACTTC.

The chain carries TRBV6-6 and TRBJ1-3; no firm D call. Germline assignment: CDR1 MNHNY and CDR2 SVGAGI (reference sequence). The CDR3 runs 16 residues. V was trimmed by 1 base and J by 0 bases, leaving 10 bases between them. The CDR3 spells CASSYYGSSSGNTIYF. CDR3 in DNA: TGTGCCAGCAGTTACTATGGGAGCAGCTCTGGAAACACCATATATTTT.

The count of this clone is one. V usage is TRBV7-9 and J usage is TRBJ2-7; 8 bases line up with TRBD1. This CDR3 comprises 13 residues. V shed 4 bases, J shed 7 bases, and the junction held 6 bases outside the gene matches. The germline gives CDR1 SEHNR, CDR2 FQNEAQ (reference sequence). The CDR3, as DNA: TGTGCCAGCAGCTCGGACAGGGTCCGTGAGCAGTACTTC. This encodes CASSSDRVREQYF.

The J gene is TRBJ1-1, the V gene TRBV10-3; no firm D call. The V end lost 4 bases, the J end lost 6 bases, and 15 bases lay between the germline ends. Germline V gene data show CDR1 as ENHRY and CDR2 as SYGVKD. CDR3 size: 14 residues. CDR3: CAISGYSIAAEAFF. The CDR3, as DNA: TGTGCCATCAGTGGGTACAGTATTGCCGCTGAAGCTTTCTTT.

CDR3 bases: TGTGCCAGCTCAACTGCTAGCACAGATACGCAGTATTTT. Protein product: CASSTASTDTQYF. V and J are TRBV9 and TRBJ2-3; D unresolved. V lost 7 bases, J lost 0 bases, and 9 bases lay in between. Germline V gene data show CDR1 as SGDLS and CDR2 as YYNGEE. The CDR3 totals 13 residues.

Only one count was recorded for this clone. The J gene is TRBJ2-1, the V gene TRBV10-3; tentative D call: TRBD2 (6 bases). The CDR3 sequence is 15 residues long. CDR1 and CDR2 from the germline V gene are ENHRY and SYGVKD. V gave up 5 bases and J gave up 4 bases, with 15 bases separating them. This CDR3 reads CAISQPERGYNEQFF. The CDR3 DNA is TGTGCCATCAGTCAGCCGGAACGGGGGTACAATGAGCAGTTCTTC.

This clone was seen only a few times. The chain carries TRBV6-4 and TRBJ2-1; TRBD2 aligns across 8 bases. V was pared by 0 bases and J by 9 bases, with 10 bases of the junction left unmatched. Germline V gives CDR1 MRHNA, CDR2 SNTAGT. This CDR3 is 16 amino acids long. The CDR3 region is CASSDSASGLLGEQFF. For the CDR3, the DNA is TGTGCCAGCAGTGACTCGGCTAGCGGGTTACTTGGTGAGCAGTTCTTC.

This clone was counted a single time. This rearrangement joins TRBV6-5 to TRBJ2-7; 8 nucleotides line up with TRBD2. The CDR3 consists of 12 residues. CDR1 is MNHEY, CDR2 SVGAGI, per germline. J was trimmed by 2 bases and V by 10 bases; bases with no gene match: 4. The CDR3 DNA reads TGTGCCACCGGGGGGGGGCCCTACGAGCAGTACTTC. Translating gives CATGGGPYEQYF.

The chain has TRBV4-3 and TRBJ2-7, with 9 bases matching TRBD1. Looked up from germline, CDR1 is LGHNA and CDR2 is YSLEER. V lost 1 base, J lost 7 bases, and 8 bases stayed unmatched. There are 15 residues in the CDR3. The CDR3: CASSQARTGVGEQYF. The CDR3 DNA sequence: TGCGCCAGCAGCCAAGCCAGGACAGGGGTTGGAGAGCAGTACTTC.

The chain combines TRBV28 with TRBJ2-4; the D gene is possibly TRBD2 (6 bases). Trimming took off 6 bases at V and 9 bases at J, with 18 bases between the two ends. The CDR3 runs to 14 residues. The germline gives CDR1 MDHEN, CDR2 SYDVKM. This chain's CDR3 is CASREVGAGSIQYF. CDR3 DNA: TGTGCCAGCAGAGAGGTTGGGGCGGGGAGCATTCAGTACTTC.

CDR3 nucleotide sequence: TGTGCCAGTACCGGGACAGGGCAGTACGAGCAGTACTTC. Its translation: CASTGTGQYEQYF. The rearrangement links TRBV19 to TRBJ2-7; 9 bases fit TRBD1. This CDR3 region has 13 residues. Germline V gene lookup returns CDR1 LNHDA and CDR2 SQIVND (reference sequence). With 7 bases clipped from V and 4 bases from J, the junction kept 5 bases outside the gene matches.

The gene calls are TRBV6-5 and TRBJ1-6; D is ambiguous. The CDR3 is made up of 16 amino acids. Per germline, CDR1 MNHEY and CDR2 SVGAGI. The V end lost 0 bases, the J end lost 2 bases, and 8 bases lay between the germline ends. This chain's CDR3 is CASSYSPDTYNSPLHF. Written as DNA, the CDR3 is TGTGCCAGCAGTTACTCTCCAGACACCTATAATTCACCCCTCCACTTT.

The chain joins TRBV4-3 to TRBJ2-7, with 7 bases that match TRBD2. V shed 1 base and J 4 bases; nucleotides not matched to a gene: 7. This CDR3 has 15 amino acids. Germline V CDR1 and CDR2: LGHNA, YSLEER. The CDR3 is CASSQGTGLIYEQYF. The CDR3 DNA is TGCGCCAGCAGCCAAGGGACGGGACTAATTTACGAGCAGTACTTC.

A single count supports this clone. CDR3 in DNA: TGTGCCAGCAGCCCCCTGCGGGGAAACAATGAGCAGTTCTTC. This sequence encodes CASSPLRGNNEQFF. V is TRBV7-9 and J is TRBJ2-1; D possibly corresponds to TRBD2 (6 bases). V dropped 5 bases and J dropped 5 bases, with 13 bases sitting between them. The CDR3 consists of 14 residues. Germline values: CDR1 SEHNR, CDR2 FQNEAQ (reference sequence).

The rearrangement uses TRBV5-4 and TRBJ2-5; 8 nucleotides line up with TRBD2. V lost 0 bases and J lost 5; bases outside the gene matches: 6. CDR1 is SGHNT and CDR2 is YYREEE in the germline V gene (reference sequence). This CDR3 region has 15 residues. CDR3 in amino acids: CASSLAGGAGETQYF. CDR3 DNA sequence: TGTGCCAGCAGCTTGGCCGGGGGGGCCGGGGAGACCCAGTACTTC.

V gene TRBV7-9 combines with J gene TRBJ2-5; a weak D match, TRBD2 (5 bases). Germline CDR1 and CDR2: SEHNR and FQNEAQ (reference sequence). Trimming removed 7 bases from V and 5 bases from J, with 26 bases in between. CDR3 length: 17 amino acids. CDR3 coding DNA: TGTGCCAGCATCCCCCCCTCGGCGTCAACCGAGCGGGAGACCCAGTACTTC. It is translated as CASIPPSASTERETQYF. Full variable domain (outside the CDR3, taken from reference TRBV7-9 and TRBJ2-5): DTGVSQNPRHKITKRGQNVTFRCDPISEHNRLYWYRQTLGQGPEFLTYFQNEAQLEKSRLLSDRFSAERPKGSFSTLEIQRTEQGDSAMYLCASIPPSASTERETQYFGPGTRLLVL.

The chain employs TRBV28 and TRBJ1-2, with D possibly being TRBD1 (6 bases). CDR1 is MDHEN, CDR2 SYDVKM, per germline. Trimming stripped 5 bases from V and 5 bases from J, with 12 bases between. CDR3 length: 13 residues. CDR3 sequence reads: CASSKGGNYGYTF. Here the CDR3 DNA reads TGTGCCAGCAGTAAGGGGGGGAATTATGGCTACACCTTC.

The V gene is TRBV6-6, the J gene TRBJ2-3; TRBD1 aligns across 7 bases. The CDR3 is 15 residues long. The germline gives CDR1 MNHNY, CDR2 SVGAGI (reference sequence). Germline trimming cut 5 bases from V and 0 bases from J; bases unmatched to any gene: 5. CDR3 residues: CASSSRDSSTDTQYF. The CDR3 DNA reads TGTGCCAGCAGTAGCCGGGACAGTAGCACAGATACGCAGTATTTT.

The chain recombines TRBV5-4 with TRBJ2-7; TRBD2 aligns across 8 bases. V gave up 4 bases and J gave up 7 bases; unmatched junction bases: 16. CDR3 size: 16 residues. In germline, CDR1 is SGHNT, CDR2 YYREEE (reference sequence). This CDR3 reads CASSPPSSGGAGEQYF. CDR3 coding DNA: TGTGCCAGCAGCCCACCCAGCAGCGGGGGAGCCGGGGAGCAGTACTTC.

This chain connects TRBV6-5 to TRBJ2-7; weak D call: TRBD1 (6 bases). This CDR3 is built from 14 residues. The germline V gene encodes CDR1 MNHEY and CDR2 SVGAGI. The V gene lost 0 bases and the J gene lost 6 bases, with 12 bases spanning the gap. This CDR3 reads CASSYSFRGVEQYF. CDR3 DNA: TGTGCCAGCAGTTACTCGTTCAGGGGAGTCGAGCAGTACTTC.